The 30 T cell receptor beta chains listed next were all sequenced from one sample in a study of Ad26.COV2.S vaccination and SARS-CoV-2 variants. Produced via immunoSEQ multiplex PCR; TCRdb's table is partial and in-frame only. This table holds over 300,000 clones, under 90% found once. The treatment was: 15 to 20 received Ad26.COV2.S at low or high dose, single or two shots; 5 received placebo; per-sample allocation not given. Samples came from day 63 after the first vaccine or placebo injection. Sequences were derived from peripheral blood, sampled in a trial of Ad26.COV2.S vaccine versus placebo. The receptors shown here come from a person between 18 and 59 years old who received the Ad26.COV2.S COVID-19 vaccine or a placebo.

The rearrangement uses TRBV6-2 or TRBV6-3 and TRBJ1-5; no reliable D call. This CDR3 comprises 12 residues. The V gene lost 2 bases and the J gene lost 11 bases, with 10 bases spanning the gap. Germline V CDR1 and CDR2: MNHEY, SVGEGT. CDR3 sequence: CASSYRHSAQHF. CDR3 DNA sequence: TGTGCCAGCAGTTACCGCCATTCAGCCCAGCATTTT.

This rearrangement joins TRBV13 to TRBJ2-1; 9 bases are shared with TRBD2. V dropped 5 bases and J dropped 3; count of bases not matched to a gene: 5. This CDR3 is built from 15 residues. The germline CDR1 and CDR2 sequences are PRHDT and FYEKMQ (reference sequence). The CDR3 protein is CASSKPSGVYNEQFF. CDR3 DNA sequence: TGTGCCAGCAGCAAACCTAGCGGGGTCTACAATGAGCAGTTCTTC.

This clone showed up just a few times. The rearrangement uses TRBV4-2 and TRBJ2-1; 7 bases line up with TRBD1. The V and J ends lost 1 base and 0 bases, in that order; junction bases with no gene match: 0. Per germline, CDR1 LGHNA and CDR2 YNFKEQ. There are 15 residues in the CDR3. The CDR3 DNA reads as TGTGCCAGCAGCCAAGGACAGGGCTCCTACAATGAGCAGTTCTTC. Translated: CASSQGQGSYNEQFF.

The chain uses TRBV5-1 and TRBJ1-4; D is unresolved. Germline V gives CDR1 SGHRS, CDR2 YFSETQ. This CDR3 has 14 amino acids. Trimming shortened V by 0 bases and J by 7 bases, and 10 bases separated the two germline ends. CDR3 region: CASSLGPSPEKLFF. DNA for the CDR3: TGCGCCAGCAGCTTGGGGCCGTCCCCTGAAAAACTGTTTTTT.

The chain employs TRBV11-1 and TRBJ1-1; D perhaps matches TRBD1 (6 bases). The CDR3 length is 16 residues. CDR1 and CDR2 (germline): SGHAT, FQDESV (reference sequence). V lost 0 bases and J lost 5, with 16 bases in between. In DNA form, the CDR3 reads TGTGCCAGCAGCTTAGCGGGGGCGGGGGCGAAGACTGAAGCTTTCTTT. Protein sequence: CASSLAGAGAKTEAFF.

V gene TRBV5-5 combines with J gene TRBJ2-7; no definite D call. The germline V gene encodes CDR1 SGHKS and CDR2 YYEKEE (reference sequence). There are 13 residues in the CDR3. The V and J ends lost 6 bases and 0 bases respectively, with 10 bases between them. The CDR3, as DNA: TGTGCCAGCATCAGGTCCGGCTCCTACGAGCAGTACTTC. The encoded protein is CASIRSGSYEQYF.

The V call is TRBV4-2, the J call TRBJ2-2; D remains ambiguous. This CDR3 spans 14 amino acids. Per the germline V gene, CDR1 is LGHNA and CDR2 is YNFKEQ. Trimming took 0 bases from V and 5 from J, leaving 7 bases between them. The CDR3 is CASSQDWGTGELFF. CDR3 in DNA: TGTGCCAGCAGCCAAGATTGGGGAACCGGGGAGCTGTTTTTT.

V usage is TRBV11-3 and J usage is TRBJ2-3, with D possibly being TRBD2 (5 bases). Looked up from germline, CDR1 is SGHNT and CDR2 is YENEEA. The CDR3 consists of 13 residues. The V end was cut by 2 bases, the J end by 4 bases, with 7 bases between. The CDR3 DNA follows: TGTGCCAGCAGCTTACAGGAGGCAGATACGCAGTATTTT. It translates to CASSLQEADTQYF.

This rearrangement joins TRBV9 to TRBJ2-3; 10 bases are shared with TRBD2. The CDR3 runs 17 residues. J lost 5 bases, V lost 3 bases, and 12 bases had no gene match. CDR1 SGDLS and CDR2 YYNGEE come from the germline V gene. The CDR3 sequence is CASSASLAGVYQDTQYF. Written as DNA, the CDR3 is TGTGCCAGCAGCGCCTCGCTAGCGGGAGTGTATCAAGATACGCAGTATTTT.

CDR3 DNA sequence: TGTGCCAGTAGTCTGGGACAGGGGGCCAATGGCTACACCTTC. Translated: CASSLGQGANGYTF. The chain combines TRBV19 with TRBJ1-2; 12 positions agree with TRBD1. Losses at the gene ends were 5 bases for V and 6 bases for J; bases not matched to a gene: 4. The CDR3 length is 14 residues. Germline V gene data show CDR1 as LNHDA and CDR2 as SQIVND (reference sequence).

The chain combines TRBV28 with TRBJ1-2, with TRBD1 matching 8 bases. Per the germline V gene, CDR1 is MDHEN and CDR2 is SYDVKM. This CDR3 region has 13 residues. With 6 bases clipped from V and 7 bases from J, the junction kept 7 bases outside the gene matches. CDR3 residues: CASSRGQGGGYTF. The CDR3 region has the DNA TGTGCCAGCAGCCGCGGACAGGGAGGTGGCTACACCTTC.

This clone was picked up a small number of times. V and J are TRBV9 and TRBJ2-7; 7 bases line up with TRBD1. The CDR3 consists of 15 residues. CDR1 and CDR2 (germline): SGDLS, YYNGEE. After removal of 1 base from V and 7 bases from J, the junction contained 11 bases not matched to a gene. CDR3 DNA sequence: TGTGCCAGCAGCGTAAGAGGACAGGCCTTGGGGGAGCAGTACTTC. This codes for CASSVRGQALGEQYF.

This chain joins TRBV11-3 and TRBJ2-1; D call uncertain. The CDR3 loop spans 13 amino acids. Trimming removed 5 bases at V and 1 base at J, with 6 bases between. Germline lookup yields CDR1 SGHNT and CDR2 YENEEA. CDR3 loop: CASSPRSYNEQFF. CDR3 coding DNA: TGTGCCAGCAGCCCCCGGTCCTACAATGAGCAGTTCTTC. Variable domain in full (rest from reference TRBV11-3 and TRBJ2-1): EAGVVQSPRYKIIEKKQPVAFWCNPISGHNTLYWYLQNLGQGPELLIRYENEEAVDDSQLPKDRFSAERLKGVDSTLKIQPAELGDSAVYLCASSPRSYNEQFFGPGTRLTVL.

This chain connects TRBV6-5 to TRBJ1-2; possible D gene TRBD1, 6 bases. The CDR3 covers 14 residues. The germline V gene encodes CDR1 MNHEY and CDR2 SVGAGI. V was cut by 4 bases and J by 6 bases, with 15 bases left in between. The CDR3: CASSFRDNANGYTF. In DNA form, the CDR3 reads TGTGCCAGCAGTTTCCGGGACAACGCGAATGGCTACACCTTC.

V is TRBV9 and J is TRBJ2-2, with 10 bases lining up with TRBD2. Germline V CDR1 and CDR2: SGDLS, YYNGEE. V gave up 0 bases and J gave up 4 bases; unmatched junction bases: 3. This CDR3 contains 16 residues. CDR3 in amino acids: CASSVGLAGGTGELFF. CDR3 coding DNA: TGTGCCAGCAGCGTAGGATTAGCGGGGGGCACCGGGGAGCTGTTTTTT.

This clone was found a few times. The gene calls are TRBV5-1 and TRBJ2-7; D uncertain. CDR1 SGHRS and CDR2 YFSETQ come from the germline V gene. The CDR3 is 13 residues long. V shed 3 bases and J shed 2 bases, with 9 bases lying between them. The CDR3 sequence: CASSSDGPYEQYF. The CDR3 region has the DNA TGCGCCAGCAGCTCGGACGGCCCCTACGAGCAGTACTTC.

This rearrangement joins TRBV11-3 to TRBJ1-1, with D perhaps matching TRBD1 (5 bases). CDR1 SGHNT and CDR2 YENEEA come from the germline V gene. The germline V and J ends were trimmed by 5 bases and 1 base, with 11 bases remaining between them. This CDR3 spans 14 amino acids. CDR3 in amino acids: CASSPLGGNTEAFF. CDR3 in DNA: TGTGCCAGCAGCCCCTTGGGGGGGAACACTGAAGCTTTCTTT.

This chain uses TRBV27 with TRBJ2-1, with D hard to call. This CDR3 has 16 amino acids. Trimming cost V 7 bases and J 0 bases, with 16 bases left between them. Germline-derived CDR1 and CDR2 are MNHEY and SMNVEV (reference sequence). CDR3: CASTTVPGFSYNEQFF. The CDR3 DNA reads as TGTGCCAGCACTACGGTCCCCGGGTTCTCCTACAATGAGCAGTTCTTC.

This chain links TRBV20-1 with TRBJ2-5, with TRBD1 identical over 7 bases. This CDR3 spans 11 amino acids. The V and J ends lost 6 bases and 14 bases, in that order; junction bases with no gene match: 12. Germline-derived CDR1 and CDR2 are DFQATT and SNEGSKA (reference sequence). The CDR3 region is CSAIQGVRSYF. The DNA of the CDR3 is TGCAGTGCCATTCAGGGGGTTCGGTCTTACTTC.

The genes are TRBV11-2 and TRBJ2-1; TRBD1 agrees at 11 bases. The CDR3 loop spans 16 amino acids. CDR1 and CDR2 (germline): SGHAT, FQNNGV. Trimming at V came to 4 bases and at J to 7 bases, leaving 9 bases not matched to a gene. CDR3 nucleotide sequence: TGTGCCAGCAGCTCAACGGACAGGGGGCTAGGAAATGAGCAGTTCTTC. As protein: CASSSTDRGLGNEQFF.

This chain joins TRBV30 and TRBJ1-3; 7 bases fit TRBD1. Germline-derived CDR1 and CDR2 are GTSNPN and SVGIG (reference sequence). The V and J ends lost 4 bases and 0 bases, in that order; junction bases with no gene match: 3. The CDR3 has 14 amino acids. The DNA for the CDR3 is TGTGCCTGGACGGGGACAGCCTCTGGAAACACCATATATTTT. Encoded protein: CAWTGTASGNTIYF.

The V gene is TRBV5-1, the J gene TRBJ2-5; the match to TRBD2 covers 9 bases. The V segment lost 2 bases and the J segment 4 bases; nucleotides outside the gene matches: 9. CDR1 is SGHRS, CDR2 YFSETQ, per germline. There are 16 residues in the CDR3. CDR3 DNA: TGCGCCAGCAGCTTCGGCGGGGGGGACCGACGAGAGACCCAGTACTTC. Translating it yields CASSFGGGDRRETQYF. The variable domain in full, with the rest retrieved from reference TRBV5-1 and TRBJ2-5, is KAGVTQTPRYLIKTRGQQVTLSCSPISGHRSVSWYQQTPGQGLQFLFEYFSETQRNKGNFPGRFSGRQFSNSRSEMNVSTLELGDSALYLCASSFGGGDRRETQYFGPGTRLLVL.

The chain carries TRBV9 and TRBJ2-2; D is perhaps TRBD2 (6 bases). Trimming cost V 0 bases and J 1 base, with 10 bases left between them. The CDR3 loop spans 16 amino acids. The germline gives CDR1 SGDLS, CDR2 YYNGEE. The CDR3 sequence: CASSVATSVNTGELFF. The DNA for the CDR3 is TGTGCCAGCAGCGTAGCGACTAGTGTGAACACCGGGGAGCTGTTTTTT.

The chain is built from TRBV4-3 and TRBJ2-4, with 7 bases identical to TRBD1. CDR3 length equals 14 residues. Germline trimming cut 4 bases from V and 6 bases from J; bases unmatched to any gene: 6. The germline V gene has CDR1 LGHNA and CDR2 YSLEER. CDR3 amino acids: CASSLDRVANIQYF. Here the CDR3 DNA reads TGCGCCAGCAGCCTAGACAGGGTAGCAAACATTCAGTACTTC.

J is TRBJ2-5 and V is TRBV24-1; the match to TRBD1 covers 8 bases. Losses at the gene ends were 4 bases for V and 6 bases for J; bases not matched to a gene: 6. The CDR3 consists of 14 residues. The germline gives CDR1 KGHDR, CDR2 SFDVKD. CDR3 region: CATSEDRVGKTQYF. CDR3 DNA sequence: TGTGCCACCAGTGAGGACAGGGTCGGCAAGACCCAGTACTTC.

V usage is TRBV14 and J usage is TRBJ2-1; 7 nucleotides line up with TRBD2. CDR1 is SGHDN and CDR2 is FVKESK in the germline V gene. The CDR3 has 15 amino acids. Trimming removed 1 base from V and 3 bases from J; junction bases left unmatched: 3. CDR3: CASSQGGGNYNEQFF. In nucleotides, the CDR3 is TGTGCCAGCAGCCAAGGGGGAGGGAACTACAATGAGCAGTTCTTC.

This chain joins TRBV15 and TRBJ1-2; D not resolved. This CDR3 has 13 residues. V was shortened by 3 bases and J by 4 bases, with 9 bases between the two germline ends. Germline V lookup: CDR1 LNHNV, CDR2 YYDKDF (reference sequence). The CDR3 DNA reads TGTGCCACCAGCAGCGGGGAGGCCTATGGCTACACCTTC. It is translated as CATSSGEAYGYTF. The variable domain in full, completed from reference TRBV15 and TRBJ1-2, reads DAMVIQNPRYQVTQFGKPVTLSCSQTLNHNVMYWYQQKSSQAPKLLFHYYDKDFNNEADTPDNFQSRRPNTSFCFLDIRSPGLGDTAMYLCATSSGEAYGYTFGSGTRLTVV.

This clone was seen a few times. The genes are TRBV29-1 and TRBJ2-3; D ambiguous. Trimming removed 6 bases from V and 3 bases from J, with 4 bases in between. This CDR3 comprises 10 residues. CDR1 is SQVTM and CDR2 is ANQGSEA in the germline V gene. This CDR3 is CSVVTDTQYF. As DNA, the CDR3 is TGCAGCGTCGTTACAGATACGCAGTATTTT.

On this clone: A junction boundary mismatches the germline segment, possibly from a read error. Other DNA sequences of this sample code for an identical CDR3. The chain combines TRBV4-3 with TRBJ2-7, with TRBD1 matching 10 bases. This CDR3 has 13 residues. From germline, CDR1 is LGHNA and CDR2 YSLEER. The CDR3 DNA is TGCGCCAGTAGCCGGGACAGGGGCTACGAGCAGTACTTC. Its protein is CASSRDRGYEQYF.

This clone has a single count. The CDR3 region is CASSPEGYGVEKLFF. CDR3 nucleotides: TGTGCCAGCAGCCCCGAAGGATACGGCGTGGAAAAACTGTTTTTT. This chain joins TRBV11-2 and TRBJ1-4; D gene unclear. The V end lost 5 bases, the J end lost 8 bases, and 18 bases lay between the germline ends. The CDR3 is 15 amino acids. Germline V lookup: CDR1 SGHAT, CDR2 FQNNGV.